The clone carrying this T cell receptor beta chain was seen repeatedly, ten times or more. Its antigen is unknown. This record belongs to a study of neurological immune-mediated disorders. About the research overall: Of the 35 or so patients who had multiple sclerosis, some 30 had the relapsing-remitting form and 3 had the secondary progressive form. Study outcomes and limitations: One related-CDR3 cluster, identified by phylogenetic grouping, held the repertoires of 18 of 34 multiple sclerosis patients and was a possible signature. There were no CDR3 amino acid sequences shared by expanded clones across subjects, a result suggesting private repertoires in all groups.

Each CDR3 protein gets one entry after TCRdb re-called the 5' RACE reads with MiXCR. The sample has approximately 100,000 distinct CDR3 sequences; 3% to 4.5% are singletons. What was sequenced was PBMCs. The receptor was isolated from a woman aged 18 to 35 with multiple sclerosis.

Written as DNA, the CDR3 is TGTGCCAGCAGAACTACAGGGGGCGGCCAGGAGCAGTACTTC. It is translated as CASRTTGGGQEQYF. The chain joins TRBV6-5 to TRBJ2-7; 9 bases align to TRBD1. The V gene end was trimmed by 6 bases and the J gene end by 7 bases; junction bases not matched to a gene: 10. CDR3 size: 14 residues. Germline CDR1 reads MNHEY; CDR2 reads SVGAGI.